This T cell receptor beta chain was sequenced in a study of glioma-infiltrating T cells. Study-level points and caveats: Tissue and blood shared very few CDR3 sequences. Tissue-blood divergence was below expectation in non-neoplastic patients, above in gliomas.

TCR alpha and beta CDR3 regions were amplified from RNA using iRepertoire nested multiplex PCR. One entry per CDR3 protein, called by TCRdb with MiXCR from the multiplex PCR reads. The sample shows over 80,000 distinct CDR3 sequences, around 42% of them seen only once. CDR1 and CDR2 (germline): MNHNY, SVGAGI (reference sequence). Trimming removed 2 bases from V and 3 bases from J; junction bases left unmatched: 15. CDR3 length: 19 amino acids. This clonotype was counted at least ten times. Antigen unknown. The chain employs TRBV6-6 and TRBJ2-3, with 9 bases aligning to TRBD2. The source material was glioma tissue, nonneoplastic brain tissue, or PBMCs (not recorded which). The source of this sequence is a human donor with low-grade glioma or glioblastoma, undergoing nonglioma brain surgery, or in good health (not recorded which). CDR3 DNA: TGTGCCAGCAGTTACCCCGCGAGGCAGGCGGGAGGGCCGACAGATACGCAGTATTTT. Protein: CASSYPARQAGGPTDTQYF.